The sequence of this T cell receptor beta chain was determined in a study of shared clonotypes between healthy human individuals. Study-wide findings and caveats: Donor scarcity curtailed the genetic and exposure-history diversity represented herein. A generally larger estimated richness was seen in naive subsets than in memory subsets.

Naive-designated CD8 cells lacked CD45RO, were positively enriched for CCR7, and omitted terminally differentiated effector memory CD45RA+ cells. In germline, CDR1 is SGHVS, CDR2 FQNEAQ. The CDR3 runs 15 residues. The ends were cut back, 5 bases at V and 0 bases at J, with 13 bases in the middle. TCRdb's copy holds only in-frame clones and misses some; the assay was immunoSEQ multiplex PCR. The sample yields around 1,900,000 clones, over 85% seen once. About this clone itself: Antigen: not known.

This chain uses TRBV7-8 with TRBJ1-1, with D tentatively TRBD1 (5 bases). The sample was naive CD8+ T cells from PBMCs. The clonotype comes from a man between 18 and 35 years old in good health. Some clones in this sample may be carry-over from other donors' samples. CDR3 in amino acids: CASSPHRSLNTEAFF. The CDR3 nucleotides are TGTGCCAGCAGCCCACACAGGTCCTTGAACACTGAAGCTTTCTTT.